This T cell receptor beta chain was observed in a study of shared clonotypes between healthy human individuals. About the research overall: Donor composition was two women and a few men, aged 18 to 49. The plates for each donor numbered three CD4 naive, three CD4 memory, two CD8 naive and one CD8 memory.

Naive CD8 isolation took CD45RO-negative cells positively selected for CCR7 and excluded terminally differentiated effector memory CD45RA+ cells. Overall study results and limits: All-four-donor shared clonotypes had higher generation probabilities than non-shared clonotypes did.

Genomic DNA from each subset was divided evenly over several immunoSEQ plates. Only in-frame clones appear in the TCRdb table, and some are missing; sequencing was by immunoSEQ multiplex PCR. This table has about 2 million clones, about 95% appearing once. Comment on this clone: The antigen is not known.

The ends were cut back, 4 bases at V and 6 bases at J, with 16 bases in the middle. From germline, CDR1 is LNHNV and CDR2 YYDKDF (reference sequence). The CDR3 spans 14 residues. This sequence was found in a man between 18 and 29 years old in good health. Sequencing was done on a sample of naive CD8+ T cells sorted from blood. This chain connects TRBV15 to TRBJ2-7, with D perhaps matching TRBD1 (5 bases). The CDR3 loop reads CATSTPKGFGEQYF. Here the CDR3 DNA reads TGTGCCACCAGCACCCCCAAGGGGTTTGGCGAGCAGTACTTC.